The 14 T cell receptor beta chains below were found in one sample sequenced in a study of cytomegalovirus exposure and HLA in healthy donors. Use of 60 Vbeta and 13 Jbeta primers characterized the PCR. Only in-frame clones appear in the TCRdb table, and some are missing; sequencing was by immunoSEQ multiplex PCR. This table has about 78,000 clones, approximately 57% appearing once. Sequenced input: PBMCs. These receptors were collected from a man aged 25 to 40 in good health and CMV-seropositive.

The chain recombines TRBV6-6 with TRBJ2-1, with a tentative D call TRBD1 (6 bases). The CDR3 covers 15 residues. V was trimmed by 2 bases and J by 3 bases, leaving 11 bases between them. CDR1 MNHNY and CDR2 SVGAGI come from the germline V gene (reference sequence). In DNA, the CDR3 is TGTGCCAGCAGTTACCGGGACATTAACTACAATGAGCAGTTCTTC. It specifies CASSYRDINYNEQFF.

The chain couples TRBV2 to TRBJ2-1; TRBD2 matches 8 bases. V was clipped by 1 base and J by 7 bases; unmatched bases: 6. The CDR3 extends over 15 amino acids. Germline V lookup: CDR1 SNHLY, CDR2 FYNNEI. The CDR3 is CASSEGSGRGNEQFF. The CDR3 coding sequence is TGTGCCAGCAGTGAAGGCAGCGGGAGAGGGAATGAGCAGTTCTTC.

V gene TRBV2 combines with J gene TRBJ2-7, with D perhaps TRBD2 (6 bases). CDR1 SNHLY and CDR2 FYNNEI come from the germline V gene. The CDR3 totals 14 residues. Trimming took 5 bases from V and 6 from J, leaving 17 bases between them. In DNA form, the CDR3 reads TGTGCCAGCAGTCGGGGCGGGTACGGGGGCGAGCAGTACTTC. This encodes CASSRGGYGGEQYF.

This clone was observed a single time. The chain uses TRBV9 and TRBJ2-1, with TRBD2 matching over 8 bases. Germline CDR1 and CDR2: SGDLS and YYNGEE. The CDR3 spans 15 residues. Germline trimming cut 4 bases from V and 0 bases from J; bases unmatched to any gene: 3. CDR3 DNA: TGTGCCAGCAGCCCCAGCGGGAGCTCCTACAATGAGCAGTTCTTC. This codes for CASSPSGSSYNEQFF. The full variable domain, its missing parts supplied by reference TRBV9 and TRBJ2-1, is DSGVTQTPKHLITATGQRVTLRCSPRSGDLSVYWYQQSLDQGLQFLIQYYNGEERAKGNILERFSAQQFPDLHSELNLSSLELGDSALYFCASSPSGSSYNEQFFGPGTRLTVL.

This clone was picked up one time. The J gene is TRBJ2-7, the V gene TRBV7-6; 9 bases align to TRBD2. After removal of 5 bases from V and 4 bases from J, the junction contained 12 bases not matched to a gene. Germline V CDR1 and CDR2: SGHVS, FNYEAQ. This CDR3 comprises 16 residues. The CDR3, as DNA: TGTGCCAGCAGCCCCGACGCGGCTAGCGGGGCGTACGAGCAGTACTTC. It specifies CASSPDAASGAYEQYF.

This clone was seen more than once but under ten times. The rearrangement joins TRBV9 to TRBJ1-3; D unclear. V was clipped by 3 bases and J by 0 bases, with 7 bases between them. CDR3 length equals 14 residues. Germline V gene lookup returns CDR1 SGDLS and CDR2 YYNGEE. CDR3 DNA: TGTGCCAGCAGCGAAGGGAGCTCTGGAAACACCATATATTTT. This codes for CASSEGSSGNTIYF.

V usage is TRBV18 and J usage is TRBJ2-2; TRBD2 is a possible D gene (5 bases). V was trimmed by 6 bases and J by 6 bases, leaving 11 bases between them. The length of the CDR3 is 13 residues. From germline, CDR1 is KGHSH and CDR2 LQKENI. In DNA form, the CDR3 reads TGTGCCAGCTCCCGGGGAGAAGCCGGGGAGCTGTTTTTT. It codes for CASSRGEAGELFF.

V usage is TRBV21-1 and J usage is TRBJ2-5; the D call of TRBD1 is as the table states it, not checked on the DNA. TRBV21-1 is deemed a pseudogene. The CDR3 runs 14 residues. The CDR3 region is CASNKHQGRETQYF. The CDR3 region has the DNA TGTGCCAGCAACAAACACCAGGGGAGAGAGACCCAGTACTTC.

The chain carries TRBV10-3 and TRBJ2-1; D may be TRBD1 (6 bases). V lost 2 bases to trimming and J lost 8 bases, with 13 bases between them. The CDR3 contains 14 residues. Germline CDR1 and CDR2: ENHRY and SYGVKD. The CDR3: CAISEQGGVHEQFF. Here the CDR3 DNA reads TGTGCCATCAGTGAGCAAGGGGGAGTCCATGAGCAGTTCTTC.

The CDR3 spells CAWNLQGNNQPQHF. CDR3 DNA sequence: TGTGCCTGGAATTTACAGGGAAACAATCAGCCCCAGCATTTT. The V and J genes are TRBV30 and TRBJ1-5; TRBD1 is a possible D gene (6 bases). The V end lost 4 bases, the J end lost 3 bases, and 13 bases lay between the germline ends. Looked up from germline, CDR1 is GTSNPN and CDR2 is SVGIG (reference sequence). The CDR3 has 14 residues.

This CDR3 is CASSLDSYNEQFF. CDR3 DNA sequence: TGCGCCAGCAGCTTAGACAGCTACAATGAGCAGTTCTTC. This chain links TRBV5-1 with TRBJ2-1, with D perhaps matching TRBD1 (5 bases). The CDR3 loop spans 13 amino acids. The V gene's germline CDR1 is SGHRS and CDR2 YFSETQ. V lost 2 bases and J lost 3, with 6 bases in between.

The J gene is TRBJ1-2, the V gene TRBV7-9, with D maybe TRBD1 (5 bases). This CDR3 comprises 13 residues. With 1 base removed from V and 4 bases from J, the gap between germline ends came to 7 bases. CDR1 is SEHNR and CDR2 is FQNEAQ in the germline V gene (reference sequence). DNA of the CDR3: TGTGCCAGCAGCTTAGGCCAGGGCTATGGCTACACCTTC. It codes for CASSLGQGYGYTF.

V and J are TRBV30 and TRBJ2-5, with a tentative D call TRBD1 (6 bases). Germline V lookup: CDR1 GTSNPN, CDR2 SVGIG (reference sequence). The CDR3 has 17 amino acids. V shed 4 bases and J shed 2 bases, with 23 bases lying between them. The CDR3 DNA follows: TGTGCCTGGACCAATTTATTTGGGGGCCTGGGGCAAGAGACCCAGTACTTC. This sequence encodes CAWTNLFGGLGQETQYF.

The table lists this clone with a count of one. This chain joins TRBV7-9 and TRBJ2-7; D is perhaps TRBD2 (5 bases). The V and J ends lost 4 bases and 0 bases respectively, with 7 bases between them. The CDR3 runs 13 residues. Germline CDR1 and CDR2: SEHNR and FQNEAQ (reference sequence). The CDR3 coding sequence is TGTGCCAGCAGCTCCGGGAACTCCTACGAGCAGTACTTC. Encoded protein: CASSSGNSYEQYF.